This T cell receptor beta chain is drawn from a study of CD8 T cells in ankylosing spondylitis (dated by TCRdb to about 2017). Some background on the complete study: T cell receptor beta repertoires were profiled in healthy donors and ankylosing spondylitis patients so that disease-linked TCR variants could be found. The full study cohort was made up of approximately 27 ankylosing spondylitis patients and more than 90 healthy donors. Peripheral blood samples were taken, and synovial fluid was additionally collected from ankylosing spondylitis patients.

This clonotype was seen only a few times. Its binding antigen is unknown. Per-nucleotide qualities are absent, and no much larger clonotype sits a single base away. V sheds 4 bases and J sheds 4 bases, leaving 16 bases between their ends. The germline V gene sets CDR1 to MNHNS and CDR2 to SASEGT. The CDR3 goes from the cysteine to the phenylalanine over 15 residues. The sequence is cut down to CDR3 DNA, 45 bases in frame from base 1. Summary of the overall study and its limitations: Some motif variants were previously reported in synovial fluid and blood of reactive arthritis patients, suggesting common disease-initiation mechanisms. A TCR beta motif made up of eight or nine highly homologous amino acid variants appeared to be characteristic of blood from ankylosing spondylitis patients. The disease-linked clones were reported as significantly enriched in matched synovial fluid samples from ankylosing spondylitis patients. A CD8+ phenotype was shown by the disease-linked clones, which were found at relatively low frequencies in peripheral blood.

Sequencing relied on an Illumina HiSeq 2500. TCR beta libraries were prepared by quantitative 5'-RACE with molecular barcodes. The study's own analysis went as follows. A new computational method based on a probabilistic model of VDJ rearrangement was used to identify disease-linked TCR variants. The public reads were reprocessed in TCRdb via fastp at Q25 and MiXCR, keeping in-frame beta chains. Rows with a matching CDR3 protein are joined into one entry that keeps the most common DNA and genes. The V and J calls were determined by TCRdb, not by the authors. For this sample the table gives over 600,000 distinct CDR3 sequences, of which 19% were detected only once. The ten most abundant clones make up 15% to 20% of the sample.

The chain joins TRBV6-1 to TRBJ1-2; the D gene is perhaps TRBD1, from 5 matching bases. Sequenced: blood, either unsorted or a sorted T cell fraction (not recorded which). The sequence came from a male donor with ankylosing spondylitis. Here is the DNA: TGTGCCAGCAGTGGGAGTGGGGGAAGGTCCTATGGCTACACCTTC. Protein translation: CASSGSGGRSYGYTF.